The 20 T cell receptor beta chains below come from one sample, sequenced in a study of T cell responses to AZD1222 COVID-19 vaccine (dated by TCRdb to 2020 to 2023). The protocol used for the library was the immunoSEQ multiplex PCR assay. Held by TCRdb, this immuneACCESS table contains in-frame sequences only and omits some clones. Under half of the omission traces to an unresolved V gene where checked; the cause of the rest is unknown. The sample table holds about 85,000 clones, of which approximately 88% were seen once. Roughly 15% of the sample is in the top ten clones. Read against the paper, the sample's time point label means: baseline before first vaccination. The source was peripheral blood, collected on day 0 of AZD1222 vaccination. The receptors here all came from an adult in good health.

This clone was picked up a small number of times. CDR3 in amino acids: CASSRGTSGSNVGTGELFF. The DNA for the CDR3 is TGTGCCAGCAGCCGAGGGACTAGCGGGAGTAACGTGGGCACCGGGGAGCTGTTTTTT. The V call is TRBV3-1 (or the pseudogene TRBV3-2), the J call TRBJ2-2, with 14 bases lining up with TRBD2. Germline CDR1 and CDR2: LGHDT and YNNKEL (reference sequence). V shed 4 bases and J 4 bases; nucleotides not matched to a gene: 11. This CDR3 region has 19 residues.

The table lists this clone with a few counts. The chain recombines TRBV7-9 with TRBJ1-1, with TRBD1 matching 7 bases. V lost 3 bases, J lost 3 bases, and 7 bases stayed unmatched. The CDR3 loop spans 15 amino acids. Germline loops: CDR1 SEHNR, CDR2 FQNEAQ (reference sequence). CDR3 residues: CASSFQGVSYTEAFF. The CDR3, as DNA: TGTGCCAGCAGCTTCCAGGGGGTGTCGTACACTGAAGCTTTCTTT.

V is TRBV6-5 and J is TRBJ1-4, with D unclear. This CDR3 comprises 15 residues. Looked up from germline, CDR1 is MNHEY and CDR2 is SVGAGI. V was trimmed by 4 bases and J by 8 bases, leaving 17 bases between them. The DNA for the CDR3 is TGTGCCAGCAGTTCCTACGGATTGGCGGGGGAAAAACTGTTTTTT. This codes for CASSSYGLAGEKLFF.

The chain links TRBV7-9 to TRBJ2-1, with TRBD2 matching over 9 bases. The CDR3 extends over 16 amino acids. V was clipped by 0 bases and J by 4 bases; unmatched bases: 4. CDR1 and CDR2 (germline): SEHNR, FQNEAQ (reference sequence). This CDR3 is CASSLAGAGGYNEQFF. CDR3 sequence (DNA): TGTGCCAGCAGCTTAGCAGGCGCGGGAGGGTACAATGAGCAGTTCTTC.

The rearrangement links TRBV2 to TRBJ1-2; 9 nucleotides agree with TRBD1. Germline V gene lookup returns CDR1 SNHLY and CDR2 FYNNEI. The CDR3 totals 12 residues. Unmatched junction bases numbered 3, after V lost 6 bases and J lost 7 bases. CDR3 nucleotides: TGTGCCAGCAGACAGGGGGCTGGTGGCTACACCTTC. Encoded protein: CASRQGAGGYTF.

This chain links TRBV11-3 with TRBJ2-7, with D perhaps matching TRBD1 (5 bases). The V end lost 0 bases, the J end lost 7 bases, and 10 bases lay between the germline ends. Germline V gene data show CDR1 as SGHNT and CDR2 as YENEEA. The CDR3 has 13 amino acids. CDR3 in DNA: TGTGCCAGCAGCTTAGAGCAGGGTTTGGAGCAGTACTTC. Amino acid sequence: CASSLEQGLEQYF.

The rearrangement links TRBV28 to TRBJ2-3, with 7 bases fitting TRBD2. Losses at the gene ends were 5 bases for V and 5 bases for J; bases not matched to a gene: 7. CDR1 is MDHEN, CDR2 SYDVKM, per germline. The CDR3 consists of 14 residues. CDR3 region: CASSAGARVDTQYF. In nucleotides, the CDR3 is TGTGCCAGCAGTGCGGGAGCCAGAGTAGATACGCAGTATTTT.

The chain joins TRBV7-8 to TRBJ1-2; weak D call: TRBD1 (6 bases). Germline CDR1 SGHVS, CDR2 FQNEAQ. The V and J ends lost 3 bases and 8 bases respectively, with 10 bases between them. The CDR3 has 12 residues. The DNA of the CDR3 is TGTGCCAGCAGCTTCACAGGGCCCGGCTACACCTTC. Its translation is CASSFTGPGYTF.

The V call is TRBV24-1, the J call TRBJ2-1; D may be TRBD1 (5 bases). Germline values: CDR1 KGHDR, CDR2 SFDVKD. V was cut by 3 bases and J by 0 bases, with 11 bases left in between. This CDR3 spans 16 amino acids. CDR3 nucleotides: TGTGCCACCAGTGATCTTGGTCAGGGCTCCTACAATGAGCAGTTCTTC. This sequence encodes CATSDLGQGSYNEQFF.

This sequence joins TRBV7-2 and TRBJ1-2; 7 bases map to TRBD1. Germline V lookup: CDR1 SGHTA, CDR2 FQGNSA. This CDR3 region has 15 residues. V dropped 1 base and J dropped 4; count of bases not matched to a gene: 6. The CDR3 reads CASSLVRTGSYGYTF. The CDR3 DNA reads TGTGCCAGCAGCTTAGTTAGGACAGGTTCCTATGGCTACACCTTC.

The chain couples TRBV3-1 (or the pseudogene TRBV3-2) to TRBJ1-2; TRBD1 agrees at 7 bases. This CDR3 comprises 14 residues. The germline V gene has CDR1 LGHDT and CDR2 YNNKEL (reference sequence). The ends lost 3 bases at V and 7 bases at J; junction bases unmatched: 8. The CDR3 nucleotides read TGTGCCAGCAGCCACAGCAGGGGGGTTGGTGGCTACACCTTC. Its protein is CASSHSRGVGGYTF.

The genes are TRBV19 and TRBJ1-5; no reliable D call. The length of the CDR3 is 15 residues. Germline lookup yields CDR1 LNHDA and CDR2 SQIVND (reference sequence). V gave up 10 bases and J gave up 4 bases, with 20 bases separating them. The CDR3 protein is CATRGSLDGNQPQHF. CDR3 DNA sequence: TGTGCCACTCGAGGGTCCTTGGACGGGAATCAGCCCCAGCATTTT.

V is TRBV2 and J is TRBJ1-2; weak D call: TRBD1 (5 bases). Germline lookup yields CDR1 SNHLY and CDR2 FYNNEI. Between the trimmed V and J ends, which lost 6 bases and 8 bases, there was a span of 19 bases. There are 14 residues in the CDR3. CDR3 residues: CASRSFTGTEGYTF. CDR3 DNA: TGTGCCAGCAGAAGTTTTACAGGTACAGAAGGCTACACCTTC.

The genes are TRBV5-4 and TRBJ2-7; 7 positions agree with TRBD2. Germline CDR1 is SGHNT and CDR2 is YYREEE (reference sequence). The V and J ends lost 0 bases and 6 bases, in that order; junction bases with no gene match: 3. The CDR3 extends over 13 amino acids. Here the CDR3 DNA reads TGTGCCAGCAGCTTGGAGTGGGGGGGCGAGCAGTACTTC. Protein sequence: CASSLEWGGEQYF. Complete variable domain (other parts from reference TRBV5-4 and TRBJ2-7): ETGVTQSPTHLIKTRGQQVTLRCSSQSGHNTVSWYQQALGQGPQFIFQYYREEENGRGNFPPRFSGLQFPNYSSELNVNALELDDSALYLCASSLEWGGEQYFGPGTRLTVT.

V and J are TRBV9 and TRBJ1-2; unclear D gene. The V gene lost 1 base and the J gene lost 4 bases, with 14 bases spanning the gap. Germline V lookup: CDR1 SGDLS, CDR2 YYNGEE. The CDR3 spans 15 residues. The CDR3 DNA follows: TGTGCCAGCAGCGTATCATCTTCGGGAAGCTATGGCTACACCTTC. This translates into CASSVSSSGSYGYTF.

J is TRBJ1-1 and V is TRBV4-1, with TRBD1 as a possible D gene (5 bases). The V and J ends lost 3 bases and 1 base respectively, with 12 bases between them. The CDR3 sequence is 15 residues long. The V gene's germline CDR1 is MGHRA and CDR2 YSYEKL. The CDR3 nucleotides are TGCGCCAGCAGCCAGAGCGGGACGGGGAACACTGAAGCTTTCTTT. Protein sequence: CASSQSGTGNTEAFF.

This sequence joins TRBV3-1 (or the pseudogene TRBV3-2) and TRBJ1-2; no clear D. The CDR3 is 12 amino acids. Trimming left V 7 bases short and J 5 bases short, with 11 bases between. Germline V gene sequence: CDR1 LGHDT, CDR2 YNNKEL (reference sequence). For the CDR3, the DNA is TGTGCCAGCACCTCGACGGGGTATGGCTACACCTTC. Amino acid sequence: CASTSTGYGYTF.

The chain recombines TRBV4-1 with TRBJ1-1; no clear D gene. This CDR3 has 15 amino acids. The V and J ends lost 1 base and 0 bases respectively, with 9 bases between them. Per germline, CDR1 MGHRA and CDR2 YSYEKL. CDR3 nucleotide sequence: TGCGCCAGCAGCCAAGGTCCGGCCGTGAACACTGAAGCTTTCTTT. It codes for CASSQGPAVNTEAFF.

This clone was recorded only once. This chain uses TRBV15 with TRBJ1-5, with 12 nucleotides matching TRBD1. This CDR3 comprises 16 residues. Germline loops: CDR1 LNHNV, CDR2 YYDKDF (reference sequence). With 6 bases clipped from V and 7 bases from J, the junction kept 10 bases outside the gene matches. The CDR3 nucleotides read TGTGCCACCAGGGGGGAGGGACAGGGGGCATTCCAGCCCCAGCATTTT. Its protein is CATRGEGQGAFQPQHF.

This clone has a single count. The chain recombines TRBV7-3 with TRBJ1-3, with D unclear. V shed 0 bases and J shed 0 bases, with 12 bases lying between them. This CDR3 comprises 17 residues. The V gene's germline CDR1 is SGHTA and CDR2 FQGTGA. Written as DNA, the CDR3 is TGTGCCAGCAGCTTAACTTATGACACTTCCTCTGGAAACACCATATATTTT. Protein: CASSLTYDTSSGNTIYF.